The 11 T cell receptor beta chains below come from one sample, sequenced in a study of blood T cell repertoires in COVID-19. Libraries were prepared by immunoSEQ multiplex PCR; TCRdb keeps only in-frame clonotypes and omits some of them. The sample consists of 71,000 or so clones, around 83% of them appearing once. The specimen sequenced was peripheral blood. These receptors originate from a man between 65 and 85 years old with acute or convalescent COVID-19.

This clone was seen only a few times. The chain recombines TRBV30 with TRBJ1-1; D is unresolved. This CDR3 comprises 14 residues. CDR1 and CDR2 from the germline V gene are GTSNPN and SVGIG (reference sequence). V was clipped by 1 base and J by 6 bases, with 15 bases between them. CDR3 sequence: CAWSAGVGVAEAFF. The DNA for the CDR3 is TGTGCCTGGAGTGCCGGGGTAGGAGTGGCTGAAGCTTTCTTT.

CDR3 nucleotides: TGTGCCAGTAGTCCACGAGACAGGGTCAGCTACACCTTC. It is translated as CASSPRDRVSYTF. The chain has TRBV19 and TRBJ1-2; 7 bases are shared with TRBD1. From germline, CDR1 is LNHDA and CDR2 SQIVND (reference sequence). The V gene end was trimmed by 5 bases and the J gene end by 9 bases; junction bases not matched to a gene: 9. This CDR3 is 13 amino acids long. The whole variable domain, filled in from reference TRBV19 and TRBJ1-2, reads DGGITQSPKYLFRKEGQNVTLSCEQNLNHDAMYWYRQDPGQGLRLIYYSQIVNDFQKGDIAEGYSVSREKKESFPLTVTSAQKNPTAFYLCASSPRDRVSYTFGSGTRLTVV.

The rearrangement uses TRBV30 and TRBJ1-2, with 7 bases fitting TRBD1. Germline V gene sequence: CDR1 GTSNPN, CDR2 SVGIG (reference sequence). The CDR3 runs to 13 residues. Trimming removed 0 bases from V and 8 bases from J; junction bases left unmatched: 6. CDR3 loop: CAWSVRQGYGYTF. As DNA, the CDR3 is TGTGCCTGGAGTGTTAGACAGGGCTACGGCTACACCTTC.

The chain combines TRBV10-3 with TRBJ2-1; the match to TRBD1 covers 9 bases. Germline trimming cut 3 bases from V and 4 bases from J; bases unmatched to any gene: 7. This CDR3 is built from 16 residues. The germline V gene encodes CDR1 ENHRY and CDR2 SYGVKD. The CDR3 reads CAISDSQGARYNEQFF. The CDR3 DNA reads TGTGCCATCAGTGACTCACAGGGGGCGAGGTACAATGAGCAGTTCTTC.

The chain employs TRBV9 and TRBJ2-2, with 9 bases fitting TRBD2. This CDR3 spans 19 amino acids. CDR1 is SGDLS, CDR2 YYNGEE, per germline. The J segment lost 3 bases and the V segment lost 0 bases, leaving 12 bases of the junction unmatched. CDR3 amino acids: CASSVEQGGRAEDTGELFF. The CDR3 DNA is TGTGCCAGCAGCGTAGAACAGGGCGGGAGGGCCGAGGACACCGGGGAGCTGTTTTTT. The complete variable domain, with remaining parts taken from reference TRBV9 and TRBJ2-2, reads DSGVTQTPKHLITATGQRVTLRCSPRSGDLSVYWYQQSLDQGLQFLIQYYNGEERAKGNILERFSAQQFPDLHSELNLSSLELGDSALYFCASSVEQGGRAEDTGELFFGEGSRLTVL.

This clone occurred a few times. The J gene is TRBJ1-1, the V gene TRBV9; D is unclear. CDR3 length equals 14 residues. Trimming took 0 bases from V and 2 from J, leaving 8 bases between them. Germline-derived CDR1 and CDR2 are SGDLS and YYNGEE. The CDR3 DNA follows: TGTGCCAGCAGCGTAGGCAGGCCCAACACTGAAGCTTTCTTT. Translated: CASSVGRPNTEAFF.

V and J are TRBV27 and TRBJ1-3, with D perhaps TRBD1 (5 bases). Germline lookup yields CDR1 MNHEY and CDR2 SMNVEV (reference sequence). Between the trimmed V and J ends, which lost 4 bases and 0 bases, there was a span of 13 bases. The CDR3 length is 16 residues. CDR3 residues: CASSSLKTVSGNTIYF. The CDR3 DNA is TGTGCCAGCAGTTCCCTCAAGACAGTCTCTGGAAACACCATATATTTT.

V and J are TRBV30 and TRBJ2-3, with D possibly TRBD1 on 5 matching bases. Germline CDR1 is GTSNPN and CDR2 is SVGIG (reference sequence). Deletions cut 4 bases from V and 4 bases from J, with 9 bases between. The CDR3 is made up of 12 amino acids. DNA of the CDR3: TGTGCCTGGATAGGGGATGCAGATACGCAGTATTTT. Residues: CAWIGDADTQYF. The full variable domain, in which reference TRBV30 and TRBJ2-3 provide the parts outside the CDR3, is SQTIHQWPATLVQPVGSPLSLECTVEGTSNPNLYWYRQAAGRGLQLLFYSVGIGQISSEVPQNLSASRPQDRQFILSSKKLLLSDSGFYLCAWIGDADTQYFGPGTRLTVL.

The chain has TRBV20-1 and TRBJ1-5; 9 bases are a match to TRBD1. Germline CDR1 and CDR2: DFQATT and SNEGSKA (reference sequence). The CDR3 runs to 13 residues. The V and J ends lost 3 bases and 5 bases, in that order; junction bases with no gene match: 2. The CDR3 protein is CSASRDRDQPQHF. CDR3 coding DNA: TGCAGTGCTAGTAGGGACAGGGATCAGCCCCAGCATTTT.

The chain combines TRBV6-5 with TRBJ2-3, with 7 bases fitting TRBD1. The CDR3 has 13 amino acids. The V segment lost 4 bases and the J segment 4 bases; nucleotides outside the gene matches: 2. Germline V gives CDR1 MNHEY, CDR2 SVGAGI. CDR3 DNA: TGTGCCAGCAGTTGGGGGACAGCAGATACGCAGTATTTT. It codes for CASSWGTADTQYF.

The rearrangement joins TRBV19 to TRBJ2-7; D possibly corresponds to TRBD2 (6 bases). This CDR3 has 15 residues. Trimming left V 2 bases short and J 0 bases short, with 11 bases between. The V gene's germline CDR1 is LNHDA and CDR2 SQIVND (reference sequence). The CDR3 coding sequence is TGTGCCAGTAGTATATCCTGGGGAGGCTCCTACGAGCAGTACTTC. Its translation is CASSISWGGSYEQYF.